This T cell receptor beta chain was recorded in a study of identical twins (dated by TCRdb to 2016 to 2018). About the investigation overall: To test whether fetal clonotypes persist, the study used deep sequencing on TCR alpha and beta repertoires from monozygotic twins, unrelated adults of various ages, and cord blood. To rule out contamination, replicate twin experiments were performed at different times with different library preparation protocols.

Every donor was a healthy Caucasian. The CDR3 holds 13 amino acids from the cysteine to the phenylalanine. Of the read, only the CDR3 DNA is kept; its 39 bases are in frame from base 1. CDR1 and CDR2, per the germline V gene (reference sequence), are LGHDT and YNNKEL. Here V drops 2 bases and J drops 11 bases, and the junction holds 6 bases not matched to any gene. To prepare the library, 5' RACE was applied. The data were produced on an Illumina HiSeq 2000. A universal primer binding site was introduced by template switching, and a unique molecular identifier was present in the final cDNA, enabling accurate counting of TCR cDNA molecules. Specific primers in the conserved constant-segment region were used to synthesize first-strand cDNA for TCR alpha and beta chains. To control for contamination, each cDNA library was double barcoded with a SMART-Mk sample barcode plus Illumina barcodes. TruSeq adapter sequences and Illumina sample barcodes were added in two successive PCR steps. The TCR alpha and beta cDNA libraries were sequenced on the Illumina HiSeq platform using custom primers. Per the source publication's procedure: Raw reads were processed with MiGEC to extract unique molecular identifiers, and MiXCR was used to determine CDR3 positions. For each individual, recombination models were inferred using an EM algorithm with the repgenHMM and IGoR tools. Shared clonotype analysis was performed with the tcR package in R, normalizing sharing by the product of cloneset sizes. To study raw recombination without the effects of thymic and clonal selection, out-of-frame nonproductive sequences were analyzed. TCRdb reprocessed the public reads (quality trimming at Q25 with fastp, clone calling with MiXCR) and kept in-frame beta chains. Merged by CDR3 protein, the rows form single entries marked with the most common genes and DNA. The V and J calls were determined by TCRdb, not by the authors. Across this sample there are around 1.7 million distinct CDR3 sequences, with under 35% seen only once. The ten largest clones represent 0.27% of the sample.

Beyond this particular receptor, the publication reports: Fewer insertions were carried by abundant cord blood beta clonotypes; a weaker similar trend was observed in young adult naive repertoires, while no such trend was observed in memory repertoires. Invariant T cells such as MAIT and iNKT could partly confound zero-insertion analyses, though diverse VJ usage argued against this for most clonotypes. Because the same donors could not be followed over many years, the conclusions relied on cross-sectional statistical analysis. In monozygotic twins, out-of-frame TCR alpha sharing was systematically underestimated by recombination models, although the models agreed with sharing between unrelated individuals. Compared with coincidental sharing between unrelated individuals, out-of-frame TCR alpha sequences shared between twins showed an excess of sequences with low generation probability. The excess sharing between twins in beta out-of-frame sequences was weaker because fewer shared sequences reduced the signal-to-noise ratio.

As concerns this clonotype: This receptor's antigen is unknown. Qualities for individual bases were not recorded, and no much larger clone is one base off.

The clonotype originates from a newborn girl in good health. The rearranged segments are TRBV3-1 and TRBJ2-5; TRBD2 aligns with 9 central bases. The source material was cord blood. The CDR3 protein sequence reads: CASSQYAGGEQYF. Here is the DNA: TGTGCCAGCAGCCAATACGCGGGGGGGGAGCAGTACTTC.